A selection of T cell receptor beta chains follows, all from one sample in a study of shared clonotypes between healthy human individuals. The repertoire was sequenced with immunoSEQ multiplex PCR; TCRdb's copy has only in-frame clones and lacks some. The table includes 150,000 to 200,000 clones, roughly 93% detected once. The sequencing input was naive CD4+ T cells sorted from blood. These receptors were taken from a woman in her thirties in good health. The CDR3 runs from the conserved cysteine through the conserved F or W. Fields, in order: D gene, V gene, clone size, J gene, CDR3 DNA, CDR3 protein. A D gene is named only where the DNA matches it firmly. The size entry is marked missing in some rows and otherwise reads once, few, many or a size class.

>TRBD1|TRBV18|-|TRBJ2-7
TGTGCCAGCTCACCTACCCGGGACAGCTACGAGCAGTACTTC
CASSPTRDSYEQYF
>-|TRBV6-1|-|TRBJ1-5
TGTGCCCTGGGGGCGAGCAATCAGCCCCAGCATTTT
CALGASNQPQHF
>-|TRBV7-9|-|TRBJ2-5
TGTGCCAGCAGCTCGAGGGAGACCCAGTACTTC
CASSSRETQYF
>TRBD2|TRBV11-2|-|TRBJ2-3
TGTGCCAGCAGCAGACTAGCCGGGTTTGCTAAAGATACGCAGTATTTT
CASSRLAGFAKDTQYF
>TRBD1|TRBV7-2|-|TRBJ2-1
TGTGCCAGCAGCTCCATCTGGACAGGGAAATCCTACAATGAGCAGTTCTTC
CASSSIWTGKSYNEQFF
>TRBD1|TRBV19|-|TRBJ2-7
TGTGCCAGTAGTATCTCCGGGACAGGGAGAGGCGAGCAGTACTTC
CASSISGTGRGEQYF
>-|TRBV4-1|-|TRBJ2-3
TGCGCCAGCAGCCAGGAGCGGTCTAGCACAGATACGCAGTATTTT
CASSQERSSTDTQYF
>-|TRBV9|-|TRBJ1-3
TGTGCCAGCAGCGTGGACAGCAGCTCTGGAAACACCATATATTTT
CASSVDSSSGNTIYF
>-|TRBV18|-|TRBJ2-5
TGTGCCAGCTCACCACGGCTCGCCAGAGCCAACCAAGAGACCCAGTACTTC
CASSPRLARANQETQYF
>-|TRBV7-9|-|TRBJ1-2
TGTGCCAGCAGCTTGGCCGGGACGGAATATGGCTACACCTTC
CASSLAGTEYGYTF
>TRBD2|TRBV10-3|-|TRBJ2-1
TGTGCCATCAGGGCACTAGCGGGAGCTTTCAATGAGCAGTTCTTC
CAIRALAGAFNEQFF
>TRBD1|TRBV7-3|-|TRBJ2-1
TGTGCCAGCAGCCGACAGGGGAGCTCCTACAATGAGCAGTTCTTC
CASSRQGSSYNEQFF
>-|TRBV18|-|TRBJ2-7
TGTGCCAGCTCACCACAGGGAAGTCAGGACGAGCAGTACTTC
CASSPQGSQDEQYF
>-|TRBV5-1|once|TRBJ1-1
TGCGCCAGCAGTTTGAACACTGAAGCTTTCTTT
CASSLNTEAFF
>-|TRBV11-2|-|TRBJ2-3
TGTGCCAGCAGCCCTCGGTGGACAGATACGCAGTATTTT
CASSPRWTDTQYF
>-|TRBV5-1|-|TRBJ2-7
TGCGCCAGCAGCGTGGCAGATATTCGAGGTCTCCACGAGCAGTACTTC
CASSVADIRGLHEQYF
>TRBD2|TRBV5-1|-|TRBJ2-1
TGCGCCAGCAGCCCCGGTCCTCTAGCGGGAGGGTCCTACAATGAGCAGTTCTTC
CASSPGPLAGGSYNEQFF
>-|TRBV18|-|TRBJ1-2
TGTGCCAGCTCACCACCGGGTCGAGGGGATGGCTACACCTTC
CASSPPGRGDGYTF
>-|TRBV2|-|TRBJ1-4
TGTGCCAGCAGTGAAGGGACAGCTCGTAATGAAAAACTGTTTTTT
CASSEGTARNEKLFF
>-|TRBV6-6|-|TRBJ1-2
TGTGCCAGCAAGGGACCTAATGGCTACACCTTC
CASKGPNGYTF
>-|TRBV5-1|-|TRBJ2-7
TGCGCCAGCAAACCGAACCGGGACACCCCTTACGAGCAGTACTTC
CASKPNRDTPYEQYF
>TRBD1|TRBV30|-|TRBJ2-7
TGTGCCTGTTCTACAGGGGGCTTACCCTACGAGCAGTACTTC
CACSTGGLPYEQYF
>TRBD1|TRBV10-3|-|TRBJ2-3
TGTGCCATCAGTGGCATGGACAGGGCAGCCTATACGCAGTATTTT
CAISGMDRAAYTQYF
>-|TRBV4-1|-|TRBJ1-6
TGCGCCAGCAGCGATCTCTACAGGGCCGGCCGGACACCCCTCCACTTT
CASSDLYRAGRTPLHF
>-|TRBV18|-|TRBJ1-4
TGTGCCAGCTCACCACCCGGGACGAGGGCGAATGAAAAACTGTTTTTT
CASSPPGTRANEKLFF
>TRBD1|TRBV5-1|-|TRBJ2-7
TGCGCCAGTAACCCTAGGACAGGGGACTCCTACGAGCAGTACTTC
CASNPRTGDSYEQYF
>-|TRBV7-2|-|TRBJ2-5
TGTGCCAGCAGCCTACTAGGCGAGACCCAGTACTTC
CASSLLGETQYF
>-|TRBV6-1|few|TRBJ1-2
TGTGCCAGCAGTGAAGCTTCGGGAAAGGGTAACTATGGCTACACCTTC
CASSEASGKGNYGYTF
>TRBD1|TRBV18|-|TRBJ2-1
TGTGCCAGCTCGTTAGGACAGGGGACCTACAATGAGCAGTTCTTC
CASSLGQGTYNEQFF
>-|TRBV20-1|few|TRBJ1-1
TGCAGTGCTAACATGAACACTGAAGCTTTCTTT
CSANMNTEAFF
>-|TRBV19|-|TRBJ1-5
TGTGCCAGTAGTCCGAAGAATCAGCCCCAGCATTTT
CASSPKNQPQHF
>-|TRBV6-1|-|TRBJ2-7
TGTGCCAGCAGTGAAACAGTGAGCCGAGGGGGGCGCGAGCAGTACTTC
CASSETVSRGGREQYF
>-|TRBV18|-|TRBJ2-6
TGTGCCAGCTCAAGCAACTCTGGGGCCAACGTCCTGACTTTC
CASSSNSGANVLTF